The next 20 T cell receptor beta chains were all read from a single sample in a study of Tregs in tolerant kidney transplant recipients. Profiled with immunoSEQ multiplex PCR; TCRdb holds only in-frame clones, not every one. Of 45,000 to 55,000 clones detected, 91% appear once; the ten largest clones hold 13% to 15%. Mixed chimerism was transient after nonmyeloablative marrow transplants from related graft donors. The source was CD8+ T cells from blood (PBMCs), collected 24 months after the transplant. Every receptor here comes from a human patient who received a combined kidney and bone marrow transplant. Some T cells may originate from the graft donor.

This sequence joins TRBV27 and TRBJ1-1; possibly TRBD1 for D (6 bases). The CDR3 contains 13 residues. Trimming took off 10 bases at V and 0 bases at J, with 12 bases between the two ends. Germline CDR1 and CDR2: MNHEY and SMNVEV (reference sequence). The CDR3: CAIMDRMNTEAFF. The CDR3 nucleotides are TGTGCCATAATGGACAGAATGAACACTGAAGCTTTCTTT.

V and J are TRBV7-2 and TRBJ1-3; 8 bases fit TRBD1. Germline CDR1 and CDR2: SGHTA and FQGNSA. J gave up 2 bases and V 5 bases, and 5 bases lay outside the gene matches. The CDR3 consists of 15 residues. The DNA for the CDR3 is TGTGCCAGCAGCATTGACAGGGGAACTGGAAACACCATATATTTT. This codes for CASSIDRGTGNTIYF.

The chain carries TRBV7-2 and TRBJ2-7; 7 bases fit TRBD2. Germline CDR1 SGHTA, CDR2 FQGNSA. This CDR3 region has 15 residues. With 5 bases clipped from V and 3 bases from J, the junction kept 10 bases outside the gene matches. The DNA of the CDR3 is TGTGCCAGCAGCCCAAGGGTGGTAGCGGGCTACGAGCAGTACTTC. This translates into CASSPRVVAGYEQYF.

V and J are TRBV4-1 and TRBJ2-7, with 7 bases matching TRBD2. In germline, CDR1 is MGHRA, CDR2 YSYEKL. With 6 bases clipped from V and 6 bases from J, the junction kept 11 bases outside the gene matches. The CDR3 spans 14 residues. CDR3 region: CASSLSAGAGEQYF. CDR3 nucleotides: TGCGCCAGCAGTCTTTCGGCGGGAGCGGGCGAGCAGTACTTC.

The chain couples TRBV9 to TRBJ1-1, with D tentatively TRBD1 (5 bases). The CDR3 loop spans 15 amino acids. V lost 3 bases to trimming and J lost 5 bases, with 17 bases between them. The germline gives CDR1 SGDLS, CDR2 YYNGEE. The DNA of the CDR3 is TGTGCCAGCAGCGCGCAGTCGGACCGGGGGACTGAAGCTTTCTTT. Protein: CASSAQSDRGTEAFF.

The chain combines TRBV13 with TRBJ1-2; 10 bases match TRBD1. The CDR3 length is 12 residues. V gave up 8 bases and J gave up 4 bases; unmatched junction bases: 1. The germline V gene has CDR1 PRHDT and CDR2 FYEKMQ (reference sequence). DNA for the CDR3: TGTGCCAGCGGGACAGGGGCCTATGGCTACACCTTC. Translating gives CASGTGAYGYTF.

V usage is TRBV6-5 and J usage is TRBJ2-3; D is perhaps TRBD2 (5 bases). The CDR3 runs to 15 residues. CDR1 is MNHEY, CDR2 SVGAGI, per germline. Trimming pared 8 bases from V and 2 bases from J, leaving 17 bases between. Here the CDR3 DNA reads TGTGCCAGCTTCGGTTTAGGAGGAGCCACAGATACGCAGTATTTT. Translating gives CASFGLGGATDTQYF.

This chain uses TRBV19 with TRBJ2-1, with TRBD2 identical over 12 bases. With V trimmed by 8 bases and J by 7 bases, 9 bases remained unmatched. Germline CDR1 reads LNHDA; CDR2 reads SQIVND (reference sequence). CDR3 length equals 15 residues. The CDR3 protein is CASSQSGTSGNEQFF. The CDR3 DNA follows: TGTGCCAGTTCCCAGTCCGGGACTAGCGGGAATGAGCAGTTCTTC.

The CDR3 region has the DNA TGTGCCAGCAGCGCGGGACTGATATACAATGAGCAGTTCTTC. Its protein is CASSAGLIYNEQFF. V and J are TRBV9 and TRBJ2-1; maybe TRBD2 (6 bases). The CDR3 sequence is 14 residues long. Trimming stripped 3 bases from V and 4 bases from J, with 11 bases between. CDR1 is SGDLS and CDR2 is YYNGEE in the germline V gene.

The chain joins TRBV11-1 to TRBJ2-1, with 9 bases aligning to TRBD2. J was trimmed by 5 bases and V by 3 bases; bases with no gene match: 11. This CDR3 contains 17 residues. Germline V CDR1 and CDR2: SGHAT, FQDESV (reference sequence). Here the CDR3 DNA reads TGTGCCAGCAGCTTTGCCGGTGGGGGCGGGAGGGACAATGAGCAGTTCTTC. Protein product: CASSFAGGGGRDNEQFF.

The gene calls are TRBV9 and TRBJ2-4; the match to TRBD1 covers 8 bases. V gave up 0 bases and J gave up 6 bases; unmatched junction bases: 5. CDR1 and CDR2 (germline): SGDLS, YYNGEE. The CDR3 has 15 amino acids. The CDR3 bases are TGTGCCAGCAGCGTAGGACAGGGGCTAGGAAACATTCAGTACTTC. Amino acids: CASSVGQGLGNIQYF.

In this sample, this clone turned up a few times. The genes are TRBV7-9 and TRBJ2-7; a possible D gene is TRBD2 (5 bases). The V and J ends lost 5 bases and 4 bases respectively, with 15 bases between them. The CDR3 loop spans 14 amino acids. Germline values: CDR1 SEHNR, CDR2 FQNEAQ (reference sequence). The CDR3, as DNA: TGTGCCAGCAGCCCTTTATCGGGCGGGTACGAGCAGTACTTC. This sequence encodes CASSPLSGGYEQYF.

The V call is TRBV5-6, the J call TRBJ2-3, with D unresolved. The V gene lost 0 bases and the J gene lost 6 bases, with 8 bases spanning the gap. The CDR3 is 13 amino acids. Germline V gives CDR1 SGHDT, CDR2 YYEEEE. The DNA of the CDR3 is TGTGCCAGCAGCTTGGGTGGGCTGGATACGCAGTATTTT. Translation: CASSLGGLDTQYF.

Remarks on this clone: The sample carries other DNA sequences with the same CDR3. The genes are TRBV7-9 and TRBJ2-7; D possibly corresponds to TRBD2 (5 bases). Germline-derived CDR1 and CDR2 are SEHNR and FQNEAQ (reference sequence). Trimming took off 3 bases at V and 3 bases at J, with 6 bases between the two ends. This CDR3 is built from 12 residues. The CDR3 nucleotides are TGTGCCAGCAGCTTTGGGAGCTACGAGCAGTACTTC. Its protein product is CASSFGSYEQYF.

V is TRBV19 and J is TRBJ1-2; 8 bases match TRBD1. V dropped 5 bases and J dropped 4; count of bases not matched to a gene: 3. The CDR3 is 13 residues long. From germline, CDR1 is LNHDA and CDR2 SQIVND (reference sequence). This CDR3 reads CASSPGGGYGYTF. CDR3 nucleotides: TGTGCCAGTAGTCCAGGGGGCGGCTATGGCTACACCTTC.

The CDR3 nucleotides read TGCGCCAGCAGCCAAGCTATAGTCGGTCAGGGTATGGATGAGCAGTTCTTC. Protein product: CASSQAIVGQGMDEQFF. This chain links TRBV4-1 with TRBJ2-1, with TRBD1 as a possible D gene (5 bases). The CDR3 covers 17 residues. The germline V gene encodes CDR1 MGHRA and CDR2 YSYEKL. V lost 1 base and J lost 8, with 21 bases in between.

The V gene is TRBV27, the J gene TRBJ1-2, with 8 nucleotides matching TRBD1. This CDR3 comprises 14 residues. V dropped 5 bases and J dropped 7; count of bases not matched to a gene: 9. Per the germline V gene, CDR1 is MNHEY and CDR2 is SMNVEV (reference sequence). CDR3 amino acids: CASSVGQGVFGYTF. The CDR3, as DNA: TGTGCCAGCAGTGTTGGACAGGGAGTGTTTGGCTACACCTTC.

The chain is built from TRBV29-1 and TRBJ2-2; 10 nucleotides match TRBD1. The length of the CDR3 is 14 residues. V shed 6 bases and J 5 bases; nucleotides not matched to a gene: 6. The germline CDR1 and CDR2 sequences are SQVTM and ANQGSEA. In DNA, the CDR3 is TGCAGCGTCATGACAGGGGGCCGAACCGGGGAGCTGTTTTTT. Translation gives CSVMTGGRTGELFF.

The chain uses TRBV5-6 and TRBJ2-7, with D unresolved. V gave up 3 bases and J gave up 4 bases, with 8 bases separating them. The CDR3 runs to 12 residues. CDR1 is SGHDT, CDR2 YYEEEE, per germline. The CDR3 sequence is CASSSNNYEQYF. The DNA for the CDR3 is TGTGCCAGCAGCTCGAACAATTACGAGCAGTACTTC.

As DNA, the CDR3 is TGTGCCAGTAGTATAGCTAGCGGGAGGGGAACCGGGGAGCTGTTTTTT. Translation: CASSIASGRGTGELFF. The chain is built from TRBV19 and TRBJ2-2; 12 bases align to TRBD2. The V and J ends lost 1 base and 5 bases, in that order; junction bases with no gene match: 2. There are 16 residues in the CDR3. The V gene's germline CDR1 is LNHDA and CDR2 SQIVND (reference sequence).